The 24 T cell receptor beta chains below come from one sample, sequenced in a study of T cell repertoires in cytomegalovirus infection. In TCRdb, the reads were re-called with MiXCR into one record per CDR3 protein. Of more than 150,000 distinct CDR3 sequences listed, approximately 20% are singletons. Source material: PBMCs. These receptors all come from a human donor in good health (CMV status not recorded). Some clones in this sample may be carry-over from other donors' samples.

This clonotype was seen repeatedly, ten times or more. The chain couples TRBV11-2 to TRBJ1-3; D gene ambiguous. V was clipped by 7 bases and J by 4 bases, with 5 bases between them. The CDR3 has 11 amino acids. CDR1 and CDR2 (germline): SGHAT, FQNNGV. The CDR3 loop is CASNLGNTIYF. CDR3 in DNA: TGTGCCAGCAACCTAGGAAACACCATATATTTT.

This clonotype was counted a few times. This chain links TRBV20-1 with TRBJ2-5; TRBD2 aligns across 11 bases. Germline V gives CDR1 DFQATT, CDR2 SNEGSKA (reference sequence). This CDR3 is built from 15 residues. J lost 3 bases, V lost 3 bases, and 6 bases had no gene match. The CDR3, as DNA: TGCAGTGCTAGTTTGCCGGGACTAGCGGAAGAGACCCAGTACTTC. Protein product: CSASLPGLAEETQYF.

The sample holds a few counts of this clonotype. The J gene is TRBJ2-7, the V gene TRBV7-3; possibly TRBD1 for D (8 bases). V gave up 5 bases and J gave up 3 bases, with 14 bases separating them. Germline lookup yields CDR1 SGHTA and CDR2 FQGTGA. The CDR3 consists of 14 residues. CDR3 DNA sequence: TGTGCCAGCAGCCTACAGGGGGGGTACTACGAGCAGTACTTC. Encoded protein: CASSLQGGYYEQYF.

This clonotype came up a few times. V and J are TRBV7-9 and TRBJ2-1; the match to TRBD2 covers 8 bases. Germline V gene sequence: CDR1 SEHNR, CDR2 FQNEAQ (reference sequence). The CDR3 loop spans 16 amino acids. With V trimmed by 5 bases and J by 7 bases, 13 bases remained unmatched. CDR3 sequence: CASSPNLGGALNEQFF. CDR3 bases: TGTGCCAGCAGCCCAAACCTCGGGGGGGCCTTGAATGAGCAGTTCTTC.

This clonotype was picked up a small number of times. This chain joins TRBV5-6 and TRBJ1-2; unclear D gene. The V end lost 4 bases, the J end lost 10 bases, and 11 bases lay between the germline ends. CDR3 length: 11 residues. Germline CDR1 and CDR2: SGHDT and YYEEEE. In DNA, the CDR3 is TGTGCCAGCAGCGGGAGACTGGACTACACCTTC. Amino acid sequence: CASSGRLDYTF.

This sequence joins TRBV7-8 and TRBJ2-7; TRBD1 is a possible D gene (7 bases). Trimming cost V 1 base and J 5 bases, with 12 bases left between them. The CDR3 spans 14 residues. CDR1 and CDR2 (germline): SGHVS, FQNEAQ. The CDR3 nucleotides read TGTGCCAGCAGCTTAGTACAGGGGAGGCACGAGCAGTACTTC. Its protein product is CASSLVQGRHEQYF.

This clonotype has only a few counts. The V call is TRBV20-1, the J call TRBJ2-7, with D perhaps matching TRBD2 (7 bases). Trimming cost V 3 bases and J 6 bases, with 18 bases left between them. Germline V lookup: CDR1 DFQATT, CDR2 SNEGSKA (reference sequence). The CDR3 is 14 residues long. CDR3 loop: CSARRGEGVREQYF. The CDR3 DNA reads TGCAGTGCTAGGAGGGGGGAGGGGGTCCGCGAGCAGTACTTC.

This clonotype was found many times. V and J are TRBV7-2 and TRBJ2-7; the D call may be TRBD1 or TRBD2 (5 bases each). Trimming stripped 1 base from V and 9 bases from J, with 10 bases between. The CDR3 runs 12 residues. Germline CDR1 and CDR2: SGHTA and FQGNSA. CDR3 bases: TGTGCCAGCAGCTTAGTGGGTGGGGGGCAGTACTTC. It yields the protein CASSLVGGGQYF.

This clonotype was counted a few times. The chain links TRBV10-3 to TRBJ1-1, with a possible D match to TRBD1 (6 bases). Trimming removed 7 bases from V and 1 base from J, with 22 bases in between. There are 17 residues in the CDR3. From germline, CDR1 is ENHRY and CDR2 SYGVKD. CDR3 in amino acids: CAITESGRGRGNTEAFF. The CDR3 region has the DNA TGTGCCATCACCGAGAGTGGGCGGGGGCGAGGGAACACTGAAGCTTTCTTT.

Worth noting for this clonotype: This could be a read error, since a much larger clone is one nucleotide away. This chain uses TRBV15 with TRBJ2-1; D is uncertain. The germline gives CDR1 LNHNV, CDR2 YYDKDF (reference sequence). This CDR3 has 10 residues. V was pared by 5 bases and J by 4 bases, with 0 bases between. The DNA of the CDR3 is TGTGCCACCAGCTACAATGAGCAGTTCTTC. It yields the protein CATSYNEQFF.

The chain carries TRBV15 and TRBJ1-1; 9 bases align to TRBD1. CDR3 length: 16 amino acids. Germline CDR1 is LNHNV and CDR2 is YYDKDF (reference sequence). Trimming at V came to 7 bases and at J to 1 base, leaving 10 bases not matched to a gene. CDR3 residues: CATNLIPGQGNTEAFF. In DNA, the CDR3 is TGTGCCACCAACCTTATTCCGGGACAGGGGAACACTGAAGCTTTCTTT.

This rearrangement joins TRBV18 to TRBJ2-3, with D unresolved. The CDR3 has 15 residues. The germline CDR1 and CDR2 sequences are KGHSH and LQKENI. The V end lost 2 bases, the J end lost 0 bases, and 9 bases lay between the germline ends. The CDR3 spells CASSPSLSSTDTQYF. The DNA of the CDR3 is TGTGCCAGCTCACCATCGTTATCTAGCACAGATACGCAGTATTTT.

This clonotype has a handful of counts. The chain couples TRBV5-5 to TRBJ1-1; 7 positions agree with TRBD1. The CDR3 loop spans 15 amino acids. Per germline, CDR1 SGHKS and CDR2 YYEKEE (reference sequence). V gave up 3 bases and J gave up 8 bases; unmatched junction bases: 13. CDR3 nucleotides: TGTGCCAGCAGCTCTCGGACAGGCTCGGGGGTCGAAGCTTTCTTT. It is translated as CASSSRTGSGVEAFF.

The V and J genes are TRBV18 and TRBJ2-2; D not certain. The CDR3 is made up of 14 amino acids. Trimming shortened V by 2 bases and J by 1 base, and 5 bases separated the two germline ends. Germline CDR1 and CDR2: KGHSH and LQKENI. The chain's CDR3 is CASSPERNTGELFF. DNA of the CDR3: TGTGCCAGCTCACCAGAAAGGAACACCGGGGAGCTGTTTTTT. The entire variable domain, with the rest obtained from reference TRBV18 and TRBJ2-2, is as follows: NAGVMQNPRHLVRRRGQEARLRCSPMKGHSHVYWYRQLPEEGLKFMVYLQKENIIDESGMPKERFSAEFPKEGPSILRIQQVVRGDSAAYFCASSPERNTGELFFGEGSRLTVL.

In this sample, this clonotype turned up many times. The V call is TRBV7-8, the J call TRBJ2-4; 12 bases are shared with TRBD2. The CDR3 spans 16 residues. From germline, CDR1 is SGHVS and CDR2 FQNEAQ. V was pared by 5 bases and J by 6 bases, with 8 bases of the junction left unmatched. Here the CDR3 DNA reads TGTGCCAGCAGCCCCCGACTAGCGGGAGTTATAAACATTCAGTACTTC. Protein product: CASSPRLAGVINIQYF.

This clonotype was observed at least ten times. The V call is TRBV7-2, the J call TRBJ1-3; 7 bases fit TRBD1. Trimming at V came to 1 base and at J to 4 bases, leaving 7 bases not matched to a gene. Per the germline V gene, CDR1 is SGHTA and CDR2 is FQGNSA. The CDR3 runs to 16 residues. This CDR3 is CASSLGNRGTGNTIYF. DNA of the CDR3: TGTGCCAGCAGCTTAGGAAACAGGGGAACAGGAAACACCATATATTTT.

This clonotype was found a few times. One junction end does not reproduce the germline sequence, and a read error may be involved. J is TRBJ2-7 and V is TRBV6-5; D is ambiguous. This CDR3 region has 11 residues. CDR1 MNHEY and CDR2 SVGAGI come from the germline V gene. The CDR3 region has the DNA TGTGCCAGCAGTTACTCAGGTGAATTGCACTTC. This sequence encodes CASSYSGELHF.

The chain combines TRBV10-3 with TRBJ2-2; 11 bases align to TRBD1. The CDR3 is 17 amino acids. Germline trimming cut 0 bases from V and 4 bases from J; bases unmatched to any gene: 4. Looked up from germline, CDR1 is ENHRY and CDR2 is SYGVKD. The CDR3 loop is CAISESAGTGGTGELFF. In nucleotides, the CDR3 is TGTGCCATCAGTGAGTCCGCCGGGACAGGGGGCACCGGGGAGCTGTTTTTT.

This clonotype was observed many times. This chain uses TRBV6-1 with TRBJ2-5, with a possible D match to TRBD1 (5 bases). This CDR3 is 14 amino acids long. Germline V lookup: CDR1 MNHNS, CDR2 SASEGT. With 2 bases removed from V and 0 bases from J, the gap between germline ends came to 7 bases. The CDR3 sequence: CASSEHRYQETQYF. The CDR3 DNA reads TGTGCCAGCAGTGAACACAGGTACCAAGAGACCCAGTACTTC.

V gene TRBV20-1 combines with J gene TRBJ2-5, with TRBD2 identical over 7 bases. J gave up 2 bases and V 1 base, and 13 bases lay outside the gene matches. Germline loops: CDR1 DFQATT, CDR2 SNEGSKA (reference sequence). CDR3 size: 17 residues. CDR3 residues: CSARGHGTGGKQETQYF. CDR3 DNA: TGCAGTGCTAGAGGGCACGGGACGGGGGGTAAACAAGAGACCCAGTACTTC.

The gene calls are TRBV19 and TRBJ1-2, with D hard to call. Looked up from germline, CDR1 is LNHDA and CDR2 is SQIVND (reference sequence). The CDR3 loop spans 13 amino acids. Between the trimmed V and J ends, which lost 4 bases and 7 bases, there was a span of 13 bases. In DNA, the CDR3 is TGTGCCAGTAGTACCACGCTCCGCGGTGGCTACACCTTC. Residues: CASSTTLRGGYTF.

This clonotype showed up many times. The CDR3 DNA sequence: TGTGCCAGCAGCTCGACACAAACAACTAACTATGGCTACACCTTC. This translates into CASSSTQTTNYGYTF. The rearrangement uses TRBV7-2 and TRBJ1-2, with D unresolved. With 4 bases removed from V and 0 bases from J, the gap between germline ends came to 12 bases. This CDR3 comprises 15 residues. Germline-derived CDR1 and CDR2 are SGHTA and FQGNSA.

This chain links TRBV20-1 with TRBJ2-2; D is perhaps TRBD2 (5 bases). Trimming cost V 1 base and J 0 bases, with 15 bases left between them. The CDR3 is made up of 17 amino acids. Germline V CDR1 and CDR2: DFQATT, SNEGSKA (reference sequence). The CDR3 coding sequence is TGCAGTGCTAGAGCCCCCGGGAACTTCGCGAACACCGGGGAGCTGTTTTTT. Translation: CSARAPGNFANTGELFF.

This clonotype was found a few times. The CDR3 DNA reads TGTGCTAGTGGCAAAGACAGGGCGCCTCAGCCCCAGCATTTT. As protein: CASGKDRAPQPQHF. The rearrangement joins TRBV12-5 to TRBJ1-5; 7 positions match TRBD1. The CDR3 extends over 14 amino acids. The V and J ends lost 6 bases and 6 bases, in that order; junction bases with no gene match: 8. Looked up from germline, CDR1 is LGHNT and CDR2 is FRNRAP.